This T cell receptor beta chain was profiled in a study of CD8 T cells in ankylosing spondylitis. Libraries of TCR beta came from quantitative 5'-RACE with molecular barcodes. MiXCR, applied by TCRdb to the 5' RACE reads, yields one record per CDR3 protein. This sample yields some 270,000 distinct CDR3 sequences, of which 30% to 35% are seen a single time; around 4% belongs to the top ten. The table lists this clonotype with a few counts. Its cognate antigen is unknown. The V end lost 5 bases, the J end lost 9 bases, and 14 bases lay between the germline ends. CDR1 and CDR2 from the germline V gene are SGHAT and FQDESV (reference sequence). The CDR3 loop spans 13 amino acids. Study-wide points: Several of the motif variants were reported before in synovial fluid and blood from reactive arthritis.

Sequenced input: blood, either unsorted or a sorted T cell fraction (not recorded which). The J gene is TRBJ2-1, the V gene TRBV11-1; D unresolved. This receptor was taken from a male donor with ankylosing spondylitis or in good health (not recorded which). The CDR3 sequence is CASSIPDMGEQFF. The CDR3 bases are TGTGCCAGCAGCATACCCGACATGGGTGAGCAGTTCTTC.